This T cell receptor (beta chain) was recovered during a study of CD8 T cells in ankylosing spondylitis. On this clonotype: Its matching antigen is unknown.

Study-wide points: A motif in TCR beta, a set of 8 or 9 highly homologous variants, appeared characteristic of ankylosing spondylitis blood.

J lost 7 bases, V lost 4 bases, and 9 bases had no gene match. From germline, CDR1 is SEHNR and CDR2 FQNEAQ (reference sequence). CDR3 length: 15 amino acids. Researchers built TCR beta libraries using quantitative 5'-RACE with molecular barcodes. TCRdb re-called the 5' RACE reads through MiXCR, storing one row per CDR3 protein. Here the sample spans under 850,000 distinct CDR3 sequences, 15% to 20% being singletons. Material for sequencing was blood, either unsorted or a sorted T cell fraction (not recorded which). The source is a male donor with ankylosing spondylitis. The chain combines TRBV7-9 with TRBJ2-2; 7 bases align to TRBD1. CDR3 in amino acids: CASSSLDRDVGELFF. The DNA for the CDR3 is TGTGCCAGCAGCTCCCTCGACAGGGATGTCGGGGAGCTGTTTTTT.